This T cell receptor (beta chain) was sequenced during a study of T cell responses to AZD1222 COVID-19 vaccine. Whole-study findings and limits: Repertoires were obtained solely post-peak T cell response. At 160-218 and 743-854, vaccine-associated CD4 TCRs were dominant, and they spanned spike.

As to this clone: The antigen is unknown.

The data were produced by immunoSEQ multiplex PCR, yet TCRdb's version contains in-frame clones alone and is incomplete. The sample consists of some 150,000 clones, about nine tenths of them appearing once. This CDR3 contains 14 residues. With 0 bases removed from V and 0 bases from J, the gap between germline ends came to 6 bases. Germline V gene data show CDR1 as SGHRS and CDR2 as YFSETQ. V gene TRBV5-1 combines with J gene TRBJ1-2; no reliable D call. Source: peripheral blood, taken on day 0 of AZD1222 vaccination. This TCR came from an adult in good health. CDR3 residues: CASSLVTANYGYTF. The DNA for the CDR3 is TGCGCCAGCAGCTTGGTTACAGCTAACTATGGCTACACCTTC.